The T cell receptor beta chain under discussion was sequenced for a study of blood T cell repertoires in COVID-19. Study members were between about 18 and 95 years old and lived in roughly 24 US regions. In Cohort 3, a recovered donor had either two negative PCRs, clearance, or symptom resolution. Germline lookup yields CDR1 SGHKS and CDR2 YYEKEE (reference sequence). This CDR3 comprises 11 residues. Trimming took 6 bases from V and 5 from J, leaving 8 bases between them. TCRdb's table, derived via immunoSEQ multiplex PCR, lists solely in-frame clones and lacks some. The table has hundreds of thousands of clones, about 88% seen once; the top ten hold 1.5% to 2%.

The chain has TRBV5-5 and TRBJ2-5; a possible D gene is TRBD1 (5 bases). The TCR comes from a woman aged 45-59 years who had recovered from COVID-19. Sequenced input: PBMCs or T cells enriched from blood (not recorded which). The CDR3 DNA reads TGTGCCAGCAACTCAGGGGAGACCCAGTACTTC. Translated, it gives CASNSGETQYF.